This T cell receptor (beta chain) came from a study of chronic HIV infection and antiretroviral therapy. The CDR3 consists of 15 residues. Germline V gives CDR1 LGHDT, CDR2 YNNKEL (reference sequence). Trimming removed 0 bases from V and 6 bases from J; junction bases left unmatched: 5. From the 5' RACE reads, TCRdb called clonotypes with MiXCR, one entry per CDR3 protein. The data show 30,000 to 35,000 distinct CDR3 sequences, roughly 9.1% seen once. Sequenced material: peripheral blood. The chain is built from TRBV3-1 and TRBJ2-1, with TRBD1 identical over 7 bases. This sequence was found in an adult who had HIV and had not received antiretroviral therapy, or was an uninfected healthy control (not recorded which). The CDR3 nucleotides are TGTGCCAGCAGCCAAGACCTAGGGACAGTCAATGAGCAGTTCTTC. Translating gives CASSQDLGTVNEQFF.